What follows are 23 T cell receptor beta chains derived from one specimen sequenced in a study of T cell responses to AZD1222 COVID-19 vaccine. Sequenced by immunoSEQ multiplex PCR; TCRdb stores in-frame clones only, minus some. The sample lists tens of thousands of clones, more than 75% seen once, with roughly 18% in the top ten. Sequencing was performed on peripheral blood, taken 28 days after the second AZD1222 dose. Receptors originate from an adult who received the AZD1222 COVID-19 vaccine.

The J gene is TRBJ2-3, the V gene TRBV3-1 (or the pseudogene TRBV3-2); D gene unclear. The CDR3 is 12 amino acids. Trimming took 6 bases from V and 3 from J, leaving 7 bases between them. CDR1 LGHDT and CDR2 YNNKEL come from the germline V gene (reference sequence). The CDR3 sequence is CASRGGTDTQYF. CDR3 coding DNA: TGTGCCAGCAGGGGCGGAACAGATACGCAGTATTTT.

This clone has a single count. The rearrangement joins TRBV7-2 to TRBJ2-1; TRBD2 matches 9 bases. V lost 5 bases to trimming and J lost 4 bases; unmatched junction nucleotides: 3. Germline CDR1 SGHTA, CDR2 FQGNSA. The CDR3 covers 14 residues. CDR3 nucleotides: TGTGCCAGCAGCATGGGACTAGCTTACAATGAGCAGTTCTTC. This translates into CASSMGLAYNEQFF.

The rearrangement uses TRBV9 and TRBJ1-2, with D perhaps TRBD1 (6 bases). The germline V gene encodes CDR1 SGDLS and CDR2 YYNGEE. The CDR3 contains 17 residues. V lost 4 bases and J lost 5, with 24 bases in between. The CDR3 DNA sequence: TGTGCCAGCAGCTCTCCAATAACAGGGTTGCCCTCTTATGGCTACACCTTC. Residues: CASSSPITGLPSYGYTF.

V is TRBV2 and J is TRBJ2-3; possible D gene TRBD2, 7 bases. The germline V gene encodes CDR1 SNHLY and CDR2 FYNNEI. The CDR3 covers 16 residues. The V end was cut by 2 bases, the J end by 4 bases, with 16 bases between. CDR3 nucleotides: TGTGCCAGCAGTGAACGGGGGGCGAATTTAGCAGATACGCAGTATTTT. Its translation: CASSERGANLADTQYF.

V gene TRBV4-1 combines with J gene TRBJ2-5; unclear D gene. Per the germline V gene, CDR1 is MGHRA and CDR2 is YSYEKL. V was cut by 0 bases and J by 3 bases, with 11 bases left in between. CDR3 length: 15 residues. The CDR3 loop is CASSQERLGEETQYF. The CDR3 nucleotides are TGCGCCAGCAGCCAAGAAAGGTTAGGAGAAGAGACCCAGTACTTC.

The chain couples TRBV6-6 to TRBJ2-7; a weak D match, TRBD1 (6 bases). Trimming cost V 5 bases and J 2 bases, with 13 bases left between them. Looked up from germline, CDR1 is MNHNY and CDR2 is SVGAGI (reference sequence). CDR3 length equals 14 residues. CDR3 sequence (DNA): TGTGCCAGCAGTGCCGGGACAAGGACCTACGAGCAGTACTTC. Residues: CASSAGTRTYEQYF.

This clone was seen a single time. The chain couples TRBV4-3 to TRBJ1-4; D gene ambiguous. Germline assignment: CDR1 LGHNA and CDR2 YSLEER. V dropped 5 bases and J dropped 3 bases, with 10 bases sitting between them. This CDR3 spans 14 amino acids. Here the CDR3 reads CASSARVSNEKLFF. The CDR3 DNA sequence: TGCGCCAGCAGCGCCCGGGTCTCTAATGAAAAACTGTTTTTT.

The chain couples TRBV5-1 to TRBJ1-4; TRBD1 matches at 9 bases. The CDR3 length is 14 residues. The V and J ends lost 4 bases and 7 bases, in that order; junction bases with no gene match: 5. CDR1 and CDR2 from the germline V gene are SGHRS and YFSETQ. CDR3 DNA sequence: TGCGCCAGCAGCCGCGACAGGGGGAGTGAAAAACTGTTTTTT. Protein sequence: CASSRDRGSEKLFF.

The chain joins TRBV2 to TRBJ2-5; D is unclear. CDR3 size: 14 residues. V was clipped by 6 bases and J by 2 bases, with 13 bases between them. Germline-derived CDR1 and CDR2 are SNHLY and FYNNEI. CDR3 coding DNA: TGTGCCAGCAGCCGACATCTACCGCAAGAGACCCAGTACTTC. Encoded protein: CASSRHLPQETQYF.

V usage is TRBV7-9 and J usage is TRBJ1-2, with 7 bases fitting TRBD1. Trimming removed 3 bases from V and 1 base from J; junction bases left unmatched: 5. The CDR3 is made up of 15 amino acids. Germline V gene data show CDR1 as SEHNR and CDR2 as FQNEAQ (reference sequence). The CDR3 bases are TGTGCCAGCAGCTTGCGGGACAGTGTTAACTATGGCTACACCTTC. It codes for CASSLRDSVNYGYTF.

This clone was seen a few times. J is TRBJ2-2 and V is TRBV19, with TRBD1 as a possible D gene (6 bases). Looked up from germline, CDR1 is LNHDA and CDR2 is SQIVND (reference sequence). Deletions cut 9 bases from V and 9 bases from J, with 23 bases between. The CDR3 length is 15 residues. CDR3 coding DNA: TGTGCCAGCAGTCGTAGACAGGCTGATAGCAGGGAGCTGTTTTTT. Translating it yields CASSRRQADSRELFF.

This chain connects TRBV28 to TRBJ2-2; 10 nucleotides match TRBD1. With 3 bases clipped from V and 5 bases from J, the junction kept 6 bases outside the gene matches. The CDR3 covers 16 residues. Germline-derived CDR1 and CDR2 are MDHEN and SYDVKM. CDR3 residues: CASSLPGQGWTGELFF. In nucleotides, the CDR3 is TGTGCCAGCAGTTTGCCGGGACAGGGGTGGACCGGGGAGCTGTTTTTT.

This clone was counted a few times. The rearrangement links TRBV28 to TRBJ1-1, with D unresolved. Trimming stripped 3 bases from V and 4 bases from J, with 6 bases between. CDR1 MDHEN and CDR2 SYDVKM come from the germline V gene. This CDR3 has 12 amino acids. CDR3: CASSLVGTEAFF. DNA for the CDR3: TGTGCCAGCAGTTTGGTTGGCACTGAAGCTTTCTTT.

The rearrangement links TRBV13 to TRBJ1-1; 11 bases are a match to TRBD1. CDR1 PRHDT and CDR2 FYEKMQ come from the germline V gene (reference sequence). V dropped 5 bases and J dropped 5; count of bases not matched to a gene: 10. There are 16 residues in the CDR3. The CDR3 sequence is CASSRTGGGGNTEAFF. The CDR3 region has the DNA TGTGCCAGCAGCCGGACAGGGGGCGGGGGGAATACTGAAGCTTTCTTT.

The chain has TRBV25-1 and TRBJ1-2; TRBD1 agrees at 7 bases. Germline CDR1 and CDR2: MGHDK and SYGVNS. The CDR3 is 13 amino acids. V trimming: 7 bases; J trimming: 8 bases; junction bases outside the gene matches: 10. The CDR3 here is CASTSHTGVGYTF. The CDR3 DNA reads as TGTGCCAGCACCTCTCATACAGGGGTCGGCTACACCTTC.

The chain has TRBV7-2 and TRBJ1-3; no clear D. V lost 3 bases and J 0 bases, leaving 12 bases between the germline ends. CDR3 length equals 16 residues. Germline V gene sequence: CDR1 SGHTA, CDR2 FQGNSA. The CDR3 region is CASSFRAGDSGNTIYF. The CDR3 DNA reads as TGTGCCAGCAGCTTCCGGGCGGGAGACTCTGGAAACACCATATATTTT.

This chain joins TRBV6-1 and TRBJ1-6, with TRBD1 as a possible D gene (6 bases). Germline V gene data show CDR1 as MNHNS and CDR2 as SASEGT. V lost 1 base and J lost 7, with 17 bases in between. CDR3 length equals 17 residues. The CDR3 DNA is TGTGCCAGCAGTGAAGTTCCGGGGCAGGGGCTGAATTCACCCCTCCACTTT. It specifies CASSEVPGQGLNSPLHF.

The CDR3 coding sequence is TGTGCCAGCAGCGCGGCCTCAGGGCTAGGGACCGGGGAGCTGTTTTTT. Protein: CASSAASGLGTGELFF. V is TRBV7-3 and J is TRBJ2-2; tentatively, D is TRBD1 (5 bases). The CDR3 totals 16 residues. The V end lost 5 bases, the J end lost 5 bases, and 18 bases lay between the germline ends. The germline V gene has CDR1 SGHTA and CDR2 FQGTGA.

The chain joins TRBV7-2 to TRBJ1-5; D is uncertain. V lost 4 bases and J lost 7, with 8 bases in between. This CDR3 spans 12 amino acids. Germline assignment: CDR1 SGHTA and CDR2 FQGNSA. The DNA for the CDR3 is TGTGCCAGCAGCTCTCGGGGACAGCCCCAGCATTTT. Amino acids: CASSSRGQPQHF.

CDR3 loop: CASSLDDRWGPTRFF. The CDR3 region has the DNA TGTGCCAGCAGCTTGGATGACAGGTGGGGGCCTACTCGGTTCTTC. V usage is TRBV5-6 and J usage is TRBJ2-1; D perhaps matches TRBD1 (6 bases). This CDR3 region has 15 residues. V was clipped by 0 bases and J by 15 bases, with 22 bases between them. Germline values: CDR1 SGHDT, CDR2 YYEEEE.

V and J are TRBV5-5 and TRBJ1-5; possibly TRBD1 for D (5 bases). The CDR3 is 15 residues long. Germline values: CDR1 SGHKS, CDR2 YYEKEE (reference sequence). V was pared by 0 bases and J by 3 bases, with 10 bases between. The CDR3 nucleotides read TGTGCCAGCAGCTTGGATACAGGTTACAATCAGCCCCAGCATTTT. It specifies CASSLDTGYNQPQHF.

The chain combines TRBV9 with TRBJ1-1; D may be TRBD1 (5 bases). The CDR3 covers 17 residues. Germline V gene data show CDR1 as SGDLS and CDR2 as YYNGEE. V lost 0 bases and J 1 base, leaving 16 bases between the germline ends. CDR3 protein: CASSVDPGRGGNTEAFF. CDR3 sequence (DNA): TGTGCCAGCAGCGTAGATCCGGGAAGGGGAGGGAACACTGAAGCTTTCTTT.

The chain links TRBV7-8 to TRBJ1-2, with D hard to call. Germline CDR1 and CDR2: SGHVS and FQNEAQ. This CDR3 spans 15 amino acids. V dropped 1 base and J dropped 5 bases, with 14 bases sitting between them. DNA for the CDR3: TGTGCCAGCAGCTTAGGGGTCGGTGGTTCGTATGGCTACACCTTC. The encoded protein is CASSLGVGGSYGYTF.